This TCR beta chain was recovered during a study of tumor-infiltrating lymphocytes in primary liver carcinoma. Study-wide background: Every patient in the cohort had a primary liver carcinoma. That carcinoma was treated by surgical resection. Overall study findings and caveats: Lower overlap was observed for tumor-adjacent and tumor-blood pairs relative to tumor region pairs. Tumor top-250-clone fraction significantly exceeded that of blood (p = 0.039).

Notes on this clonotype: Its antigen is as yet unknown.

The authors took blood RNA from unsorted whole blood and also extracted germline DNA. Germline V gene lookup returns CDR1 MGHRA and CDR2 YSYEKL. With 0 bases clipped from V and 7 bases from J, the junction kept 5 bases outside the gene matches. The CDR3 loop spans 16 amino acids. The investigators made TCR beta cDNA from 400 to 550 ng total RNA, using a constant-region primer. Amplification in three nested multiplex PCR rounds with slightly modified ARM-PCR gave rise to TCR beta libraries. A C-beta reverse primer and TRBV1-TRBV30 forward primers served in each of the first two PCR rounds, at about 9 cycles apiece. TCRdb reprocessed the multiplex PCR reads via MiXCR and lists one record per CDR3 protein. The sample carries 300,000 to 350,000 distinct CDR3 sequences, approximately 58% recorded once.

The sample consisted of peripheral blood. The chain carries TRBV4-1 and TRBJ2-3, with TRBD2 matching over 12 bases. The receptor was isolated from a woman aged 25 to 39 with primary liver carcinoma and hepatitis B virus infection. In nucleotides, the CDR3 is TGCGCCAGCAGCCAAGATATGACTAGCGGGAGCAATACGCAGTATTTT. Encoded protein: CASSQDMTSGSNTQYF.